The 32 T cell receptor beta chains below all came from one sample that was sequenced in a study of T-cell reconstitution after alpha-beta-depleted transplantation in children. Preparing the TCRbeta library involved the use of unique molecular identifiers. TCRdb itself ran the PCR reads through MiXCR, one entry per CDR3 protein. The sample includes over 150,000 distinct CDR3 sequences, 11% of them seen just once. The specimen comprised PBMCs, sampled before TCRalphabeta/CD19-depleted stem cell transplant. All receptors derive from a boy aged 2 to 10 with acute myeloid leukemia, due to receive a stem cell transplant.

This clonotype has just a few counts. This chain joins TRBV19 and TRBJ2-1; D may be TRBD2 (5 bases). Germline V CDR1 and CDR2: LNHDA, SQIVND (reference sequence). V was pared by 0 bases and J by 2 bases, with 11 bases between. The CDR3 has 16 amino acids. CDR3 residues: CASSIDRAGTYNEQFF. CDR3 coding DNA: TGTGCCAGTAGTATAGATCGGGCCGGGACCTACAATGAGCAGTTCTTC.

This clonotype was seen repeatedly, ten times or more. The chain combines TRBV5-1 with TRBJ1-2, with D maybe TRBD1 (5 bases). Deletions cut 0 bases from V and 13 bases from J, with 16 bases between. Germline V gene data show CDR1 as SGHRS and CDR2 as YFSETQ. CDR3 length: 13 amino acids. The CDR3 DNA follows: TGCGCCAGCAGCTTGGGTCAGGCAGGGTCCGCCACCTTC. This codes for CASSLGQAGSATF.

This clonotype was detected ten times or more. The CDR3 sequence is CASSQKLAGGKNIQYF. The CDR3, as DNA: TGTGCCAGCAGCCAAAAACTAGCGGGGGGGAAAAACATTCAGTACTTC. V is TRBV4-2 and J is TRBJ2-4; 13 bases are a match to TRBD2. After removal of 2 bases from V and 4 bases from J, the junction contained 2 bases not matched to a gene. Germline CDR1 reads LGHNA; CDR2 reads YNFKEQ. The CDR3 runs to 16 residues.

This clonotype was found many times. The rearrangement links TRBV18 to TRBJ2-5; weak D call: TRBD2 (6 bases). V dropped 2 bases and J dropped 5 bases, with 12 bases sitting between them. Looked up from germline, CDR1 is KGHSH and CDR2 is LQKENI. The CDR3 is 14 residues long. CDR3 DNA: TGTGCCAGCTCACCAGGGACTTCAGTCGAGACCCAGTACTTC. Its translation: CASSPGTSVETQYF.

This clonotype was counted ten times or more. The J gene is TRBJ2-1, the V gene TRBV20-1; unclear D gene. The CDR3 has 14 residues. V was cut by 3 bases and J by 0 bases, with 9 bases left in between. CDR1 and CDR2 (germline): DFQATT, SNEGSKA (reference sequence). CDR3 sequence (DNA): TGCAGTGCTAGGACTCCCAGCTCCTACAATGAGCAGTTCTTC. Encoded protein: CSARTPSSYNEQFF.

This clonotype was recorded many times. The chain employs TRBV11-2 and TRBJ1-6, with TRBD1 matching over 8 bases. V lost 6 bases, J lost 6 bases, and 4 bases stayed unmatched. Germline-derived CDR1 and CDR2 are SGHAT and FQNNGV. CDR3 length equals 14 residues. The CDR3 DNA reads TGTGCCAGCAGATGGACAGGGTTTAATTCACCCCTCCACTTT. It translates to CASRWTGFNSPLHF.

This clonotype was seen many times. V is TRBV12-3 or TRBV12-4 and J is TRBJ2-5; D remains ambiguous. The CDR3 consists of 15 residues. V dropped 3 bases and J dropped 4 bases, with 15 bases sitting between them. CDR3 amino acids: CASSLGPRGGETQYF. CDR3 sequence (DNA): TGTGCCAGCAGTTTGGGCCCTAGAGGTGGAGAGACCCAGTACTTC.

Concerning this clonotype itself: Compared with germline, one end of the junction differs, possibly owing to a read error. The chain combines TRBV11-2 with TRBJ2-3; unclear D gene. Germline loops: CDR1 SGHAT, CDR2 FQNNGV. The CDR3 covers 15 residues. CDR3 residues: CASNLMDGSTETQYF. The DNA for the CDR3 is TGTGCCAGCAACTTAATGGACGGAAGCACAGAAACGCAGTATTTT.

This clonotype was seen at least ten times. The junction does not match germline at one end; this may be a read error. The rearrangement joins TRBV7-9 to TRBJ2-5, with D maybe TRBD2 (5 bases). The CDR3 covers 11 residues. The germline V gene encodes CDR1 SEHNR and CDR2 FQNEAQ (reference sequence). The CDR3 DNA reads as TGTGCCAGCAGCCAGACTGGACTTATGCACTTC. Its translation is CASSQTGLMHF.

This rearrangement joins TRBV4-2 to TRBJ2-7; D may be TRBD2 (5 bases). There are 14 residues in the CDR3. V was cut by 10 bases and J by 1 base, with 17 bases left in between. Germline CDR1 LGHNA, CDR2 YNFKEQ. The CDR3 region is CAIGPGLGSYEQYF. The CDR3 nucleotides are TGTGCCATCGGCCCCGGACTGGGGTCCTACGAGCAGTACTTC.

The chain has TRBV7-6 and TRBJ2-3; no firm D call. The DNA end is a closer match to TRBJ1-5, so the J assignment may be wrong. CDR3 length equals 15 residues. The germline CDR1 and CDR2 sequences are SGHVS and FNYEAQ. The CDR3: CASSLSGTSTDTQHF. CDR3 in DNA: TGTGCCAGCAGCTTGAGCGGAACTAGCACAGATACGCAGCATTTT.

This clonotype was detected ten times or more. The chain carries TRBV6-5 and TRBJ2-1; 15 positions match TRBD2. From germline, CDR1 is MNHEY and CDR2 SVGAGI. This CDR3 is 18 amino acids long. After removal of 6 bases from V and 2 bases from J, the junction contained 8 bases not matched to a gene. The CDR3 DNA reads TGTGCCAGCAGCCACGGACTAGCGGGGGGGCCACCCTACAATGAGCAGTTCTTC. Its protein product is CASSHGLAGGPPYNEQFF.

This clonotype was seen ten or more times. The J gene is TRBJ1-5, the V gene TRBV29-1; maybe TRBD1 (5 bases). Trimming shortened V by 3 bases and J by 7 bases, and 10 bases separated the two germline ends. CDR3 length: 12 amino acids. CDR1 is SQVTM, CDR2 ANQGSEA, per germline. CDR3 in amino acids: CSVEGEGQPQHF. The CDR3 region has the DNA TGCAGCGTTGAGGGGGAGGGACAGCCCCAGCATTTT.

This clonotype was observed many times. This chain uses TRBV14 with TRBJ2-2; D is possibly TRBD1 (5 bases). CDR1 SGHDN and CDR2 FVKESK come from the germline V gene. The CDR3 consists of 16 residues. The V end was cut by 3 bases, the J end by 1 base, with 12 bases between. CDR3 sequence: CASSQADSMNTGELFF. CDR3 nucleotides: TGTGCCAGCAGCCAGGCAGACAGCATGAACACCGGGGAGCTGTTTTTT.

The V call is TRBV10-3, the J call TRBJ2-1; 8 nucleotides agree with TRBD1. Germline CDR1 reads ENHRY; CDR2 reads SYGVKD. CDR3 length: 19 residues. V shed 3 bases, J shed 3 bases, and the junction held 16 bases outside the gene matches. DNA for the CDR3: TGTGCCATCAGTGACCCCCCGGACAGGGAGAAGGGGGTCTACAATGAGCAGTTCTTC. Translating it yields CAISDPPDREKGVYNEQFF.

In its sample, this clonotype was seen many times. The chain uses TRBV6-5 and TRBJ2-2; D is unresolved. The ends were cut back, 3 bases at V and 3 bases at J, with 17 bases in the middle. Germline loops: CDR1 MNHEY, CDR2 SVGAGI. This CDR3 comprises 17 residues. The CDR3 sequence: CASSYTAAGRDTGELFF. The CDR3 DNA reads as TGTGCCAGCAGTTATACGGCTGCCGGAAGAGACACCGGGGAGCTGTTTTTT.

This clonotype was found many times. This chain's CDR3 is CASRHSTDTQYF. The DNA for the CDR3 is TGTGCCAGCAGGCATAGCACAGATACGCAGTATTTT. The rearrangement joins TRBV6-5 to TRBJ2-3; D is undetermined. Germline CDR1 MNHEY, CDR2 SVGAGI. CDR3 length equals 12 residues. V lost 6 bases and J lost 0, with 4 bases in between.

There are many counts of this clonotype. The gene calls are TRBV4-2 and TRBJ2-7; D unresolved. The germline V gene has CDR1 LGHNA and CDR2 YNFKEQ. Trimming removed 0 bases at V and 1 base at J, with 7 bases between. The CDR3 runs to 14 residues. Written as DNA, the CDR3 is TGTGCCAGCAGCCAAGAGATACAGTCCTACGAGCAGTACTTC. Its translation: CASSQEIQSYEQYF.

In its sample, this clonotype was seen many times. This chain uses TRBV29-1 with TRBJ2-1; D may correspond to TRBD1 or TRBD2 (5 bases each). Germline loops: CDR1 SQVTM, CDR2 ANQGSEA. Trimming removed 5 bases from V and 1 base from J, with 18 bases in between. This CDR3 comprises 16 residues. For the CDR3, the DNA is TGCAGCGTTCTTAAGACCCAGGGACGATCCTACAATGAGCAGTTCTTC. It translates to CSVLKTQGRSYNEQFF.

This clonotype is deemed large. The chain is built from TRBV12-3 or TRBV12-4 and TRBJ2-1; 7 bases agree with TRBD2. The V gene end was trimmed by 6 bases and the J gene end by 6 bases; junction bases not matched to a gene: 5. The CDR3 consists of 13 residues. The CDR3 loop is CASRGGSLNEQFF. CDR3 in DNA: TGTGCCAGCAGGGGGGGGTCCCTCAATGAGCAGTTCTTC.

The CDR3 here is CASSQGQPQHF. CDR3 DNA: TGTGCCAGCAGTCAGGGTCAGCCCCAGCATTTT. This rearrangement joins TRBV6-6 to TRBJ1-5; D is possibly TRBD1 (5 bases). The CDR3 totals 11 residues. Germline CDR1 and CDR2: MNHNY and SVGAGI (reference sequence). Trimming stripped 5 bases from V and 6 bases from J, with 5 bases between.

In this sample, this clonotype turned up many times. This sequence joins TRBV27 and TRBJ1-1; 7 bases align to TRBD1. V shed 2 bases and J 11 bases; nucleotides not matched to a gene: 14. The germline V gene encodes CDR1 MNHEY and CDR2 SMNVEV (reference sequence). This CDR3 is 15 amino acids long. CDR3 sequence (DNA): TGTGCCAGCAGTTTAGGGGGCCTCTCCAGGGGGGACGCTTTCTTT. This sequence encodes CASSLGGLSRGDAFF.

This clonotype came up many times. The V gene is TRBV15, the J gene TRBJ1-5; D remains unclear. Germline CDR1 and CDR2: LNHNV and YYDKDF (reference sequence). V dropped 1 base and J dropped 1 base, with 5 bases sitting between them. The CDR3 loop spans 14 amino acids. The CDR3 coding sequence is TGTGCCACCAGCAGAGGGGCCAGCAATCAGCCCCAGCATTTT. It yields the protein CATSRGASNQPQHF.

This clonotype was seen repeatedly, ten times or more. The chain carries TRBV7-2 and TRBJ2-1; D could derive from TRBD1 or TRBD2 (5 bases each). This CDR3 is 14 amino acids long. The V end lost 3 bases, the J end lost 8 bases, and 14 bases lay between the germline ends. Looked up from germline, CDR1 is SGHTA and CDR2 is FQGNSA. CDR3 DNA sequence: TGTGCCAGCAGCTTGGGACGGTCGATCGATGAGCAGTTCTTC. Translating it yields CASSLGRSIDEQFF.

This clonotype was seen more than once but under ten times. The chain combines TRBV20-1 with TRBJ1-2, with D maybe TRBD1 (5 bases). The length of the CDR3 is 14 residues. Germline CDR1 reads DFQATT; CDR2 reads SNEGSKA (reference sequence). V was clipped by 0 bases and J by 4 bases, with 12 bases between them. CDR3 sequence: CSARDRVGAYGYTF. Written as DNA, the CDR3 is TGCAGTGCTAGAGACAGGGTGGGAGCCTATGGCTACACCTTC.

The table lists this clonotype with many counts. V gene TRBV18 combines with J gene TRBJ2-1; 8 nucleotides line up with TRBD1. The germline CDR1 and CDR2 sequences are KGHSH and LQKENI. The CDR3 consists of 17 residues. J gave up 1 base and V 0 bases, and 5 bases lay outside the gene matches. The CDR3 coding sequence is TGTGCCAGCTCACCACCCTGGACAGGGCAATCCTACAATGAGCAGTTCTTC. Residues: CASSPPWTGQSYNEQFF.

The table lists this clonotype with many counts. This CDR3 is CSAGRLAGWTDTQYF. The CDR3 DNA is TGCAGTGCTGGCCGACTAGCGGGGTGGACAGATACGCAGTATTTT. The rearrangement uses TRBV20-1 and TRBJ2-3, with TRBD2 matching over 11 bases. The CDR3 runs 15 residues. CDR1 is DFQATT, CDR2 SNEGSKA, per germline (reference sequence). V lost 5 bases, J lost 3 bases, and 7 bases stayed unmatched.

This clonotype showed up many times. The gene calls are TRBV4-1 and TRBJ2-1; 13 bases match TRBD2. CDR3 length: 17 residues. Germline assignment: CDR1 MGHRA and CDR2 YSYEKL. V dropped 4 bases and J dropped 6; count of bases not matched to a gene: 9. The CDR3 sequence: CASSPSRTSGRSNEQFF. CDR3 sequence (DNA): TGCGCCAGCAGCCCAAGTAGGACTAGCGGGAGAAGCAATGAGCAGTTCTTC.

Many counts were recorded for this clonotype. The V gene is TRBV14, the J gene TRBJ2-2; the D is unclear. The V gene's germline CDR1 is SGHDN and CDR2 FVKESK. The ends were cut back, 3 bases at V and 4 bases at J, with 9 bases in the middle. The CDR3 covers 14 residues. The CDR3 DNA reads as TGTGCCAGCAGCCAGCGTCTTACCACCGGGGAGCTGTTTTTT. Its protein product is CASSQRLTTGELFF. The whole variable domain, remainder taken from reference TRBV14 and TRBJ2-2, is EAGVTQFPSHSVIEKGQTVTLRCDPISGHDNLYWYRRVMGKEIKFLLHFVKESKQDESGMPNNRFLAERTGGTYSTLKVQPAELEDSGVYFCASSQRLTTGELFFGEGSRLTVL.

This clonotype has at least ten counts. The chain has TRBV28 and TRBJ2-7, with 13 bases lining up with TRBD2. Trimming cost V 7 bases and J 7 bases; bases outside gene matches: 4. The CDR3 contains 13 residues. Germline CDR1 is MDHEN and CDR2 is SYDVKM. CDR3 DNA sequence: TGTGCCAGCACTCCGGGACTAGCGGGAGAGCAGTACTTC. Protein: CASTPGLAGEQYF.

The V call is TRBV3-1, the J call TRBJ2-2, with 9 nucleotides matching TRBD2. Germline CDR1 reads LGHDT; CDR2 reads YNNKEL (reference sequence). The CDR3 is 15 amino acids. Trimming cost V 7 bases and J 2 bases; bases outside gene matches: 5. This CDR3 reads CASTHSGGNTGELFF. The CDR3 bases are TGTGCCAGCACCCATAGCGGGGGAAACACCGGGGAGCTGTTTTTT.

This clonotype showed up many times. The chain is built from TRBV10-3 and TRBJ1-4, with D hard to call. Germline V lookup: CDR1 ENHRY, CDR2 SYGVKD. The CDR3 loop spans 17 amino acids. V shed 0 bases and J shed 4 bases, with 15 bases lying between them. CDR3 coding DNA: TGTGCCATCAGTGAGTCCCCCTCGCGGGGTGGTAATGAAAAACTGTTTTTT. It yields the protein CAISESPSRGGNEKLFF.